These T cell receptor beta chains were read from a single sample in a study of T cell repertoires in cytomegalovirus infection. From the reads, TCRdb called clonotypes with MiXCR, one entry per CDR3 protein. The data show more than 500,000 distinct CDR3 sequences, with about 15% seen just once and roughly a quarter held by the top ten. Sequenced material: CD8+ T cells from PBMCs. The receptors shown here come from a human donor in good health (CMV status not recorded). Some clones in this sample may be carry-over from other donors' samples. Each CDR3 is given with its conserved first and last residue. Fields, in order: D gene, J gene, clone size, V gene, CDR3 DNA, CDR3 protein. A D gene is named only where the DNA matches it firmly. Some rows mark clone size as missing; the rest say once, few, many or name a class of expanded clone.

d_call: TRBD2
j_call: TRBJ2-6
clone_size: many
v_call: TRBV7-2
cdr3_nt: TGTGCCAGCAAGAGCGGGGTCTCTGGGGCCAACGTCCTGACTTTC
cdr3_aa: CASKSGVSGANVLTF

d_call: .
j_call: TRBJ1-5
clone_size: few
v_call: TRBV19
cdr3_nt: TGTGCCAGTGGGACTACATATAGCAATCAGCCCCAGCATTTT
cdr3_aa: CASGTTYSNQPQHF

d_call: TRBD2
j_call: TRBJ2-7
clone_size: .
v_call: TRBV6-4
cdr3_nt: TGTGCCAGCAGTGATTCTCAAAGCGGGAGTCCCAACGAGCAGTACTTC
cdr3_aa: CASSDSQSGSPNEQYF

d_call: TRBD1
j_call: TRBJ2-7
clone_size: few
v_call: TRBV12-3/TRBV12-4
cdr3_nt: TGTGCCAGCAGCCCTGCCGGGACAGGGGCCTACGAGCAGTACTTC
cdr3_aa: CASSPAGTGAYEQYF

d_call: TRBD1
j_call: TRBJ2-5
clone_size: few
v_call: TRBV13
cdr3_nt: TGTGCCAGCAGCTCACAGACAGGGTCCCAAGAGACCCAGTACTTC
cdr3_aa: CASSSQTGSQETQYF

d_call: .
j_call: TRBJ2-5
clone_size: many
v_call: TRBV7-9
cdr3_nt: TGTGCCAGCAGCGGCCTCGGGTCGCAAGAGACCCAGTACTTC
cdr3_aa: CASSGLGSQETQYF

d_call: .
j_call: TRBJ1-5
clone_size: many
v_call: TRBV7-8
cdr3_nt: TGTGCCAGCAGCTTAAATCCCCCGAGGAATCAGCCCCAGCATTTT
cdr3_aa: CASSLNPPRNQPQHF

d_call: .
j_call: TRBJ2-1
clone_size: .
v_call: TRBV24-1
cdr3_nt: TGTGCCACCAGTGATTCTAGGGGGACCTACAATGAGCAGTTCTTC
cdr3_aa: CATSDSRGTYNEQFF

d_call: .
j_call: TRBJ2-7
clone_size: .
v_call: TRBV20-1
cdr3_nt: TGCAGTGCTAGAGGGACAGACTCCTACGAGCAGTACTTC
cdr3_aa: CSARGTDSYEQYF

d_call: .
j_call: TRBJ2-7
clone_size: many
v_call: TRBV7-8
cdr3_nt: TGTGCCAGCAGCTCGGGGGTCCAGCATTTGGAGCAGTACTTC
cdr3_aa: CASSSGVQHLEQYF

d_call: .
j_call: TRBJ1-5
clone_size: many
v_call: TRBV7-3
cdr3_nt: TGTGCCAGCAGCTTAAGGCAGGGACACGATCAGCCCCAGCATTTT
cdr3_aa: CASSLRQGHDQPQHF

d_call: .
j_call: TRBJ1-1
clone_size: many
v_call: TRBV11-2
cdr3_nt: TGTGCCAGCAGCGGAGTCGTGGGGGGACCCACTGAAGCTTTCTTT
cdr3_aa: CASSGVVGGPTEAFF

d_call: .
j_call: TRBJ2-5
clone_size: .
v_call: TRBV13
cdr3_nt: TGTGCCAGCAGCTTGAACATCCAAGAGACCCAGTACTTC
cdr3_aa: CASSLNIQETQYF

d_call: TRBD1
j_call: TRBJ2-7
clone_size: few
v_call: TRBV15
cdr3_nt: TGTGCCACCAGCAGGATCATTCCGGGACAGAGATTTTACGAGCAGTACTTC
cdr3_aa: CATSRIIPGQRFYEQYF

d_call: TRBD1
j_call: TRBJ2-7
clone_size: .
v_call: TRBV18
cdr3_nt: TGTGCCAGCTCGAACTTTGAGTTATGGGACAGGGGATATACTGGGGGCTACGAGCAGTACTTC
cdr3_aa: CASSNFELWDRGYTGGYEQYF

d_call: .
j_call: TRBJ1-6
clone_size: .
v_call: TRBV15
cdr3_nt: TGTGCCACCAGCAGAGACCTAGGAGAATCACCCCTCCACTTT
cdr3_aa: CATSRDLGESPLHF

d_call: TRBD1
j_call: TRBJ2-7
clone_size: many
v_call: TRBV7-9
cdr3_nt: TGTGCCAGCAGCTGGGCAGGGGGCCTATACGAGCAGTACTTC
cdr3_aa: CASSWAGGLYEQYF

d_call: .
j_call: TRBJ1-6
clone_size: few
v_call: TRBV6-1
cdr3_nt: TGTGCCAGCACCGGGGGTTCACCCCTCCACTTT
cdr3_aa: CASTGGSPLHF

d_call: TRBD2
j_call: TRBJ2-5
clone_size: many
v_call: TRBV28
cdr3_nt: TGTGCCAGCAGCCCTGGACTAGCGGGTGGTCCACAAGAGACCCAGTACTTC
cdr3_aa: CASSPGLAGGPQETQYF

d_call: .
j_call: TRBJ1-1
clone_size: .
v_call: TRBV2
cdr3_nt: TGTGCCAGCCCGGGTCCCAGGGTAATGGACACTGAAGCTTTCTTT
cdr3_aa: CASPGPRVMDTEAFF

d_call: .
j_call: TRBJ1-1
clone_size: .
v_call: TRBV19
cdr3_nt: TGTGCCAGTAGTGCCACCGTGGCAGGGGACATGAACACTGAAGCTTTCTTT
cdr3_aa: CASSATVAGDMNTEAFF

d_call: .
j_call: TRBJ1-1
clone_size: many
v_call: TRBV27
cdr3_nt: TGTGCCAGCAGTTTGTCAAGGGCCGACCCTGAAGCTTTCTTT
cdr3_aa: CASSLSRADPEAFF